Presented here are 27 T cell receptor beta chains from one specimen sequenced in a study of blood T cells in healthy people across ages. A second roughly 6 to 12 cycle PCR used barcoded and J-beta primers. TCRdb processed the 5' RACE reads anew with MiXCR; each CDR3 protein has one entry. The sample holds about 500,000 distinct CDR3 sequences; less than 25% are singletons and the top ten take roughly 10%. This same sample was also taken into another study, of T cells of mothers and their children.

The sample was blood. The receptors were gathered from a boy aged 5-17 years in good health.

This clonotype has ten or more counts. The gene calls are TRBV4-1 and TRBJ2-7, with 9 bases lining up with TRBD1. CDR3 size: 16 residues. Unmatched junction bases numbered 5, after V lost 0 bases and J lost 2 bases. Germline values: CDR1 MGHRA, CDR2 YSYEKL. CDR3 residues: CASSQDWGQGTYEQYF. The DNA for the CDR3 is TGCGCCAGCAGCCAAGATTGGGGACAGGGAACCTACGAGCAGTACTTC.

At least ten counts were recorded for this clonotype. The V call is TRBV29-1, the J call TRBJ1-1; no clear D. This CDR3 comprises 14 residues. With 0 bases removed from V and 0 bases from J, the gap between germline ends came to 8 bases. The germline V gene encodes CDR1 SQVTM and CDR2 ANQGSEA. The CDR3 DNA sequence: TGCAGCGTTGAAGAAGGCTACATGAACACTGAAGCTTTCTTT. Protein: CSVEEGYMNTEAFF.

A few counts support this clonotype. This is likely a read error, given that the CDR3 carries no conserved phenylalanine or tryptophan at its end. The J gene is TRBJ2-5, the V gene TRBV3-1; D is ambiguous. V shed 6 bases and J shed 4 bases, with 9 bases lying between them. This CDR3 is 12 amino acids long. Germline loops: CDR1 LGHDT, CDR2 YNNKEL (reference sequence). The CDR3 sequence is CASSPRGETQYL. CDR3 bases: TGTGCCAGCAGTCCTCGTGGAGAGACCCAGTACCTC.

This rearrangement joins TRBV6-2 or TRBV6-3 to TRBJ2-7; a weak D match, TRBD2 (6 bases). The germline gives CDR1 MNHEY, CDR2 SVGEGT. Trimming took off 4 bases at V and 6 bases at J, with 19 bases between the two ends. CDR3 length equals 15 residues. For the CDR3, the DNA is TGTGCCAGCAGTTTCCTCCCGGGACTGGGTGGCGAGCAGTACTTC. It codes for CASSFLPGLGGEQYF.

This clonotype was recorded a few times. Compared with germline, one end of the junction differs, possibly owing to a read error. The chain recombines TRBV5-1 with TRBJ2-5; TRBD1 matches at 7 bases. The CDR3 spans 10 residues. CDR1 is SGHRS and CDR2 is YFSETQ in the germline V gene. The CDR3 here is CASSFRGPLF. The DNA of the CDR3 is TGCGCCAGCAGCTTTAGGGGGCCCCTCTTC.

The chain joins TRBV4-2 to TRBJ1-4; 7 nucleotides align to TRBD1. After removal of 1 base from V and 7 bases from J, the junction contained 3 bases not matched to a gene. This CDR3 spans 14 amino acids. Per the germline V gene, CDR1 is LGHNA and CDR2 is YNFKEQ. The DNA for the CDR3 is TGTGCCAGCAGCCAAGGGGACAGTGGTGAAAAACTGTTTTTT. Protein: CASSQGDSGEKLFF.

The chain links TRBV28 to TRBJ2-4; D might be TRBD1 (6 bases). Trimming cost V 5 bases and J 0 bases, with 17 bases left between them. This CDR3 comprises 17 residues. Germline V gene lookup returns CDR1 MDHEN and CDR2 SYDVKM. The CDR3 nucleotides read TGTGCCAGCAGTCCTATCGGACAGTCAATAGCCAAAAACATTCAGTACTTC. Residues: CASSPIGQSIAKNIQYF.

This rearrangement joins TRBV12-3 or TRBV12-4 to TRBJ1-2; maybe TRBD1 (5 bases). V lost 2 bases and J 5 bases, leaving 12 bases between the germline ends. CDR3 size: 14 residues. The CDR3 sequence is CASSLSRGAYGYTF. The CDR3 DNA follows: TGTGCCAGCAGTTTATCCCGAGGGGCATATGGCTACACCTTC.

This clonotype was counted at least ten times. The chain uses TRBV5-1 and TRBJ2-7; 7 nucleotides align to TRBD1. V trimming: 0 bases; J trimming: 7 bases; junction bases outside the gene matches: 10. The CDR3 has 15 amino acids. Per germline, CDR1 SGHRS and CDR2 YFSETQ. CDR3: CASSLGPTGKEEQYF. CDR3 coding DNA: TGCGCCAGCAGCTTGGGCCCGACAGGGAAGGAGGAGCAGTACTTC.

The chain couples TRBV15 to TRBJ2-1; TRBD1 matches at 9 bases. The end of the DNA aligns better with TRBJ2-7, so the J call may be wrong. CDR1 is LNHNV, CDR2 YYDKDF, per germline (reference sequence). The CDR3 contains 16 residues. The CDR3 DNA reads as TGTGCCACCAGCAGAAACCTCCGGGACAGGGTGGGCGAGCAGTACTTC. Translating it yields CATSRNLRDRVGEQYF.

The sample holds a few counts of this clonotype. This chain uses TRBV6-5 with TRBJ2-7; 7 bases fit TRBD1. The CDR3 is 15 amino acids. Per the germline V gene, CDR1 is MNHEY and CDR2 is SVGAGI. After removal of 1 base from V and 6 bases from J, the junction contained 9 bases not matched to a gene. The CDR3 region is CASSYFTSNRGEQYF. CDR3 DNA: TGTGCCAGCAGTTACTTTACGTCCAACAGGGGCGAGCAGTACTTC.

The chain employs TRBV6-5 and TRBJ2-7; weak D call: TRBD1 (6 bases). CDR3 length: 15 residues. Deletions cut 4 bases from V and 2 bases from J, with 15 bases between. CDR1 is MNHEY and CDR2 is SVGAGI in the germline V gene. The CDR3 bases are TGTGCCAGCAGTTTTACCCGGGACACCACCTACGAGCAGTACTTC. The encoded protein is CASSFTRDTTYEQYF.

This chain connects TRBV28 to TRBJ1-2; 8 bases map to TRBD1. The CDR3 contains 16 residues. J lost 4 bases, V lost 6 bases, and 13 bases had no gene match. Per the germline V gene, CDR1 is MDHEN and CDR2 is SYDVKM. The CDR3, as DNA: TGTGCCAGCAGCTCCTCCGGCAGGGGGCGAGTCTATGGCTACACCTTC. Its protein is CASSSSGRGRVYGYTF.

This clonotype was found a few times. The chain employs TRBV28 and TRBJ2-5, with TRBD2 as a possible D gene (6 bases). V lost 2 bases and J lost 4, with 14 bases in between. Germline V gives CDR1 MDHEN, CDR2 SYDVKM. This CDR3 contains 15 residues. The CDR3 nucleotides are TGTGCCAGCAGTTTAAACGGGGGTGTGGCAGAGACCCAGTACTTC. Amino acid sequence: CASSLNGGVAETQYF.

This clonotype was detected only a few times. The junction does not match germline at one end; this may be a read error. The V and J genes are TRBV28 and TRBJ1-4; 7 bases are a match to TRBD1. The CDR3 consists of 15 residues. CDR1 is MDHEN, CDR2 SYDVKM, per germline. CDR3 region: CASSQTGPTNEKLVF. The CDR3 DNA follows: TGTGCCAGCAGTCAGACAGGGCCAACTAATGAAAAACTGGTTTTT.

CDR3 region: CASSTLGNEQYF. As DNA, the CDR3 is TGTGCCAGCAGTACCCTGGGGAACGAGCAGTACTTC. The V call is TRBV2, the J call TRBJ2-5; unclear D gene. Matching the DNA end better, TRBJ2-7 makes the J call doubtful. The CDR3 contains 12 residues. Germline CDR1 is SNHLY and CDR2 is FYNNEI.

This clonotype came up a few times. The rearrangement uses TRBV5-1 and TRBJ2-5; weak D call: TRBD1 (5 bases). Germline V gene sequence: CDR1 SGHRS, CDR2 YFSETQ. The length of the CDR3 is 18 residues. Between the trimmed V and J ends, which lost 1 base and 5 bases, there was a span of 24 bases. CDR3 coding DNA: TGCGCCAGCAGCTTGTTAAGCCAGGGCGGCCCCATCTCGGAGACCCAGTACTTC. Its protein product is CASSLLSQGGPISETQYF. Based on the CDR3 plus reference TRBV5-1 and TRBJ2-5, the full variable domain is KAGVTQTPRYLIKTRGQQVTLSCSPISGHRSVSWYQQTPGQGLQFLFEYFSETQRNKGNFPGRFSGRQFSNSRSEMNVSTLELGDSALYLCASSLLSQGGPISETQYFGPGTRLLVL.

This clonotype was counted only a few times. One end of the junction does not line up with germline, which may come from a read error. The CDR3 loop is CASPPFALF. In DNA form, the CDR3 reads TGTGCCAGCCCCCCCTTTGCGCTCTTC. The chain combines TRBV7-2 with TRBJ2-1, with D uncertain. Looked up from germline, CDR1 is SGHTA and CDR2 is FQGNSA. The length of the CDR3 is 9 residues.

This clonotype was observed a handful of times. The chain couples TRBV7-9 to TRBJ2-7; D is tentatively TRBD1 or TRBD2 (5 bases each). V was shortened by 5 bases and J by 6 bases, with 14 bases between the two germline ends. Germline-derived CDR1 and CDR2 are SEHNR and FQNEAQ (reference sequence). The CDR3 extends over 13 amino acids. In DNA form, the CDR3 reads TGTGCCAGCAGCGTATCGGGGACGGGCGAGCAGTACTTC. Translated, it gives CASSVSGTGEQYF.

This clonotype was counted only a few times. The V call is TRBV28, the J call TRBJ2-4; D might be TRBD1 or TRBD2, each matching 5 bases. Per the germline V gene, CDR1 is MDHEN and CDR2 is SYDVKM. V was clipped by 7 bases and J by 11 bases, with 15 bases between them. CDR3 length: 12 amino acids. In DNA, the CDR3 is TGTGCCAGCACCAGTCGGGGCCCTCTTCAGTACTTC. This translates into CASTSRGPLQYF.

V usage is TRBV3-1 and J usage is TRBJ2-2; tentatively, D is TRBD2 (6 bases). The CDR3 is made up of 13 amino acids. Trimming took 3 bases from V and 5 from J, leaving 7 bases between them. CDR1 and CDR2 (germline): LGHDT, YNNKEL (reference sequence). This CDR3 reads CASSHGGTGELFF. The CDR3 coding sequence is TGTGCCAGCAGCCACGGGGGTACCGGGGAGCTGTTTTTT.

V gene TRBV7-8 combines with J gene TRBJ2-5; 10 bases map to TRBD2. The CDR3 sequence is 17 residues long. Losses at the gene ends were 5 bases for V and 5 bases for J; bases not matched to a gene: 14. Germline V lookup: CDR1 SGHVS, CDR2 FQNEAQ. CDR3 sequence (DNA): TGTGCCAGCAGCAAAGGGTCAAGCGGGAGGGCCTGGGAGACCCAGTACTTC. It specifies CASSKGSSGRAWETQYF.

This clonotype was detected a few times. J is TRBJ2-2 and V is TRBV7-3, with 8 bases fitting TRBD2. Germline V gene data show CDR1 as SGHTA and CDR2 as FQGTGA. This CDR3 contains 16 residues. J lost 2 bases, V lost 3 bases, and 5 bases had no gene match. The CDR3: CASSLVAGFNTGELFF. The CDR3 DNA reads as TGTGCCAGCAGCTTGGTAGCGGGGTTTAACACCGGGGAGCTGTTTTTT.

This clonotype was picked up a small number of times. The CDR3 region has the DNA TGTGCCAGTCGGCCAGGGGATGGCTACACCTTC. Amino acid sequence: CASRPGDGYTF. The V gene is TRBV7-9, the J gene TRBJ1-2; possibly TRBD1 for D (6 bases). The CDR3 extends over 11 amino acids. Germline V lookup: CDR1 SEHNR, CDR2 FQNEAQ (reference sequence). The ends were cut back, 9 bases at V and 6 bases at J, with 11 bases in the middle. Full variable domain (missing parts from reference TRBV7-9 and TRBJ1-2): DTGVSQNPRHKITKRGQNVTFRCDPISEHNRLYWYRQTLGQGPEFLTYFQNEAQLEKSRLLSDRFSAERPKGSFSTLEIQRTEQGDSAMYLCASRPGDGYTFGSGTRLTVV.

This chain uses TRBV18 with TRBJ2-7; 7 bases match TRBD2. CDR1 is KGHSH and CDR2 is LQKENI in the germline V gene. J was trimmed by 6 bases and V by 3 bases; bases with no gene match: 5. This CDR3 comprises 13 residues. The CDR3 loop is CASSPGTNVEQYF. The CDR3 nucleotides read TGTGCCAGCTCACCGGGGACTAACGTCGAGCAGTACTTC.

This clonotype showed up just a few times. J is TRBJ2-1 and V is TRBV6-5, with D possibly matching TRBD2 (6 bases). With 0 bases removed from V and 0 bases from J, the gap between germline ends came to 9 bases. The CDR3 is 16 amino acids. Germline V lookup: CDR1 MNHEY, CDR2 SVGAGI. CDR3 sequence: CASSYSISGSYNEQFF. DNA of the CDR3: TGTGCCAGCAGTTACTCGATTAGCGGCTCCTACAATGAGCAGTTCTTC.

The rearrangement uses TRBV5-4 and TRBJ2-2, with 8 bases fitting TRBD2. Germline trimming cut 0 bases from V and 4 bases from J; bases unmatched to any gene: 5. Germline assignment: CDR1 SGHNT and CDR2 YYREEE (reference sequence). This CDR3 is 16 amino acids long. The CDR3 loop reads CASSLGGLGTTGELFF. CDR3 nucleotides: TGTGCCAGCAGCTTGGGGGGACTAGGGACCACCGGGGAGCTGTTTTTT.